This TCR beta chain came from a study of CD8+CD57+ T cells in acquired aplastic anemia. Study in general: Sorted CD4+ plus CD8+ cells gave DNA averaging around 3 ug. CD4+ cells from healthy donors averaged around 9.9 million reads. Study-level results: Significant differences in CD8+ Simpson's diversity were not observed between patients and controls. Patients had twenty-nine CD8+ CDR3 sequences in common with controls (the shared set).

Researchers used genomic DNA as the template to profile TCR beta VDJ and CDR3. TCRdb reanalysed the reads using MiXCR and keeps one entry per CDR3 protein. The table lists roughly 420,000 distinct CDR3 sequences, about 70% of them singletons. The CDR3 is 15 residues long. From germline, CDR1 is SGHTA and CDR2 FQGNSA. Between the trimmed V and J ends, which lost 4 bases and 13 bases, there was a span of 26 bases. Remarks on this clonotype: The antigen remains unidentified.

The sequence was collected from a human donor in good health, serving as a control. The chain joins TRBV7-2 to TRBJ2-7; D tentatively fits TRBD1 or TRBD2 (7 bases each). Sequences were obtained from sorted CD4+, CD8+, or CD8+CD57+ T cells (not recorded which) from PBMCs. In nucleotides, the CDR3 is TGTGCCAGCAGCTCCTACAGGGGAGGGAATTCACCCCTCTACTTC. Translating it yields CASSSYRGGNSPLYF.